This passage covers 7 T cell receptor beta chains from one sample sequenced in a study of PD-1 blockade in mismatch repair-deficient tumors listed by TCRdb under 2017. The sample's time point, from its label and the paper: approximately ten-day in vitro stimulation with candidate mutation-associated neoantigen peptide 1. For these TCRs, the target antigens are not known. The method was the immunoSEQ multiplex PCR assay. The immuneACCESS repertoire file appears here via TCRdb, limited to in-frame rearrangements. These files lack a portion of the clones; in checked studies, under half of the deficit traces to unresolved V genes, and the cause of the others is not known. Recorded for this sample are roughly 9,000 clones; roughly 87% of them occurred a single time. The top ten hold roughly 14% of the sample. The source material was cells cultured in vitro, sampled from a patient treated with pembrolizumab. The receptors originated from an adult with mismatch repair-deficient cancer.

V is TRBV7-9 and J is TRBJ1-4, with D perhaps matching TRBD1 (6 bases). The CDR3 totals 13 residues. Per the germline V gene, CDR1 is SEHNR and CDR2 is FQNEAQ (reference sequence). V lost 5 bases and J 8 bases, leaving 12 bases between the germline ends. CDR3 nucleotide sequence: TGTGCCAGCAGCCGGGGGGCAGTCGAAAAACTGTTTTTT. It translates to CASSRGAVEKLFF.

The chain couples TRBV28 to TRBJ1-1; D is ambiguous. The CDR3 length is 13 residues. CDR1 MDHEN and CDR2 SYDVKM come from the germline V gene. Trimming stripped 1 base from V and 5 bases from J, with 8 bases between. The CDR3 loop is CASSLYPETEAFF. The CDR3 bases are TGTGCCAGCAGTTTATATCCGGAGACTGAAGCTTTCTTT. The full variable domain, its missing parts supplied by reference TRBV28 and TRBJ1-1, is DVKVTQSSRYLVKRTGEKVFLECVQDMDHENMFWYRQDPGLGLRLIYFSYDVKMKEKGDIPEGYSVSREKKERFSLILESASTNQTSMYLCASSLYPETEAFFGQGTRLTVV.

The chain has TRBV6-1 and TRBJ2-7; tentative D call: TRBD1 (8 bases). Germline V lookup: CDR1 MNHNS, CDR2 SASEGT. Trimming took off 3 bases at V and 7 bases at J, with 16 bases between the two ends. The CDR3 runs 14 residues. CDR3 sequence (DNA): TGTGCCAGCAGTGATCGACCACAGGGGGGGGAGCAGTACTTC. This codes for CASSDRPQGGEQYF.

This clone appeared a single time. V usage is TRBV7-2 and J usage is TRBJ1-4; 10 bases line up with TRBD1. CDR1 is SGHTA, CDR2 FQGNSA, per germline. The CDR3 length is 17 residues. The V and J ends lost 5 bases and 3 bases, in that order; junction bases with no gene match: 9. CDR3 in DNA: TGTGCCAGCAGCCCCCGACAGGGGGCGCTTTCTAATGAAAAACTGTTTTTT. Protein: CASSPRQGALSNEKLFF.

The gene calls are TRBV2 and TRBJ2-2; 16 nucleotides line up with TRBD2. CDR1 is SNHLY, CDR2 FYNNEI, per germline. V trimming: 7 bases; J trimming: 6 bases; junction bases outside the gene matches: 2. The length of the CDR3 is 15 residues. The CDR3, as DNA: TGTGCCAGCACGGGACTAGCGGGAGGGGCCGGGGAGCTGTTTTTT. It translates to CASTGLAGGAGELFF.

The chain is built from TRBV9 and TRBJ1-1, with TRBD1 identical over 7 bases. Trimming took 0 bases from V and 4 from J; bases not matched to a gene: 3. In germline, CDR1 is SGDLS, CDR2 YYNGEE. The CDR3 runs 14 residues. CDR3 residues: CASSVGQGATEAFF. The CDR3 DNA reads as TGTGCCAGCAGCGTAGGACAGGGTGCCACTGAAGCTTTCTTT.

The gene calls are TRBV28 and TRBJ1-1; no clear D. The CDR3 runs to 12 residues. Germline CDR1 and CDR2: MDHEN and SYDVKM. V gave up 6 bases and J gave up 7 bases, with 12 bases separating them. The CDR3 DNA follows: TGTGCCAGCAGCATTCTCGGACGTGAAGCTTTCTTT. Encoded protein: CASSILGREAFF.